This TCR beta chain comes out of a study of blood T cell repertoires in COVID-19. This clone has a single count. In the study's own analysis: Scientists estimated how many nucleated cells there were by amplifying reference gene primers. The data were produced by immunoSEQ multiplex PCR, yet TCRdb's version contains in-frame clones alone and is incomplete. For V, J and clone size, that table is used; D and trimming come from the DNA. The sample contains 300,000 or so clones, approximately 87% of which appear only once. CDR3 size: 13 residues. Germline V gene data show CDR1 as KGHSH and CDR2 as LQKENI. Trimming pared 3 bases from V and 2 bases from J, leaving 7 bases between. During active infection, Seattle patients enrolled and were then monitored through disease.

The origin of this receptor is a woman in her twenties or thirties with COVID-19, enrolled during active disease. Input material: peripheral blood. The chain employs TRBV18 and TRBJ2-5; maybe TRBD2 (6 bases). The CDR3 DNA reads TGTGCCAGCTCACCGGGGAGGCAAGAGACCCAGTACTTC. It translates to CASSPGRQETQYF.